The present entry profiles one TCR beta chain with its context. Which antigen it targets is not known. Base qualities are missing; no much larger clone stands one base away. For CDR1 and CDR2, the germline V gene (reference sequence) lists SEHNR and FQNEAQ. The CDR3 sequence holds 14 residues, the cysteine and phenylalanine included. The kept DNA is CDR3 alone, 42 bases in frame from the first base. The junction shows trimming of 1 base on V and 7 bases on J, plus 8 bases between the germline ends. The CDR3 regions of human TCRbeta chains were subjected to immunosequencing. From the authors' description of their analysis: TCRs in the repertoires were compared against a reference library of SARS-CoV-2-specific TCRs that had been generated with the MIRA antigen-specificity platform. Breadth was defined as the fraction of unique TCRs that were SARS-CoV-2-associated. Depth was defined as the fraction of total T cells that were SARS-CoV-2-associated. Using the MIRA data, each spike-specific TCR was mapped to the spike region that the TCR reacts to and placed in a CD4 or CD8 class. Log10-transformed breadth and depth values were compared by one-way ANOVA with Sidak's multiple comparisons tests. Held by TCRdb, this immuneACCESS table contains in-frame sequences only and omits some clones. Under half of the omission traces to an unresolved V gene where checked; the cause of the rest is unknown. V and J calls and clone size are as listed in that table; D and trimming were resolved from the DNA. The sample records about 140,000 clones, nearly 95% of which are singletons. In total, the top ten clones hold around 2.3% of the sample.

This sample was included in a study of T cell responses to AZD1222 COVID-19 vaccine (dated by TCRdb to the early 2020s). Regarding the study in general: AZD1222 recipients with second doses at about 4 weeks or about 12 weeks were pooled, because spike-specific TCR depth and breadth did not differ between schedules. TCR sequencing covered some 240 trial participants: 200 to 210 given two doses of AZD1222 and about 26 given two doses of MenACWY control vaccine. Trial participants were enrolled by age into 18-55, 56-69 and 70-plus year subgroups, with around 150, 28 and 57 TCR-sequenced participants respectively.

This sample's time point label indicates: baseline before first vaccination. The vaccinee samples were drawn from two UK trials, COV001 and COV002, one of which was a single-blind randomized controlled phase 2/3 trial testing AZD1222 (ChAdOx1 nCoV-19) in healthy adults. Trial participant PBMC samples were collected at day 0 and day 28 after the second dose for TCRbeta chain sequencing. What the study reported, not specific to this receptor: After two AZD1222 doses, spike-specific TCR breadth and depth were significantly higher than at day 0 and than in MenACWY recipients. Reportedly, almost half of the unique spike-specific TCRs recognized epitopes lying outside the regions that are mutated in the B.1.351 and B.1.1.7 variants. In the small 56-69-year group, the increase in depth fell short of significance, most likely because of low power. Most participants were white British and females outnumbered males, and the authors suggested that clonal diversity may have been underestimated. Because no samples from the day 14 peak response were available, repertoires could be characterized only after the peak T cell response. The whole spike protein was spanned by vaccine-associated CD4 TCRs, and dominant responses were seen in regions 160-218 and 743-854. Conclusions about previously exposed vaccinees were limited because only six AZD1222 recipients were SARS-CoV-2 seropositive at baseline.

The TCR originated in an adult in good health. The source material was peripheral blood, sampled on day 0 of AZD1222 vaccination. The chain uses TRBV7-9 and TRBJ1-6; the D segment cannot be called with confidence. The CDR3 reads CASSLESLNSPLHF. The DNA sequence reads TGTGCCAGCAGCTTAGAAAGCCTGAATTCACCCCTCCACTTT.